This T cell receptor beta chain appears in the sequencing data of a study of cytomegalovirus exposure and HLA in healthy donors. Findings of the study overall: Across donors, most TCRs were seen rarely, yet some public ones were widespread. Altogether, about 160 TCR beta chains were recorded as cytomegalovirus-associated. Confirmation was obtained in vitro that a few CMV-associated chains are specific for CMV antigens.

Generated by immunoSEQ multiplex PCR, the TCRdb table keeps only in-frame clones and is missing some. The sample yields some 150,000 clones, about 82% seen once. Worth noting for this clone: The antigen remains undetermined.

Germline V gene lookup returns CDR1 SGHAT and CDR2 FQNNGV. The J segment lost 4 bases and the V segment lost 5 bases, leaving 18 bases of the junction unmatched. This CDR3 spans 18 amino acids. Donors came from a validation cohort of about 110 subjects, distinct from the first 666-subject cohort. The sequencing input was PBMCs. The chain couples TRBV11-2 to TRBJ1-1; 8 bases are a match to TRBD1. The clonotype originates from a human donor in good health. The CDR3 bases are TGTGCCAGCAGCCTCGGAAAACGGACAGGGCCGCGGTCCACTGAAGCTTTCTTT. The encoded protein is CASSLGKRTGPRSTEAFF.